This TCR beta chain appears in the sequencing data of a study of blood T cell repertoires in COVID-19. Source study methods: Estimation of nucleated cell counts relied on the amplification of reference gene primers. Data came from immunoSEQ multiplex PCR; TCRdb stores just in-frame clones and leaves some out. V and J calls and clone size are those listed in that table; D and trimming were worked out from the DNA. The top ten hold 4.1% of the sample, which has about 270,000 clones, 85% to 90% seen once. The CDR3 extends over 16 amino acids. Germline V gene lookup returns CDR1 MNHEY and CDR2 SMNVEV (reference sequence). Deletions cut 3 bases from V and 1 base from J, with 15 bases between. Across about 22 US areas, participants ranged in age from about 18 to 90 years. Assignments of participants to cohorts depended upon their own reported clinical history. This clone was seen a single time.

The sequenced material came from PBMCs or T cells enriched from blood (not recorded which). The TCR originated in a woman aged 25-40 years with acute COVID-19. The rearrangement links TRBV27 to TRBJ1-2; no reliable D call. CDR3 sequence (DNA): TGTGCCAGCAGTTTGAATGGGCCCGGATATAACTATGGCTACACCTTC. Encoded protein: CASSLNGPGYNYGYTF.